Each of the 5 T cell receptor beta chains below was sequenced from the same sample in a study of cytomegalovirus exposure and HLA in healthy donors. This PCR relied on a set of 60 Vbeta primers and 13 Jbeta primers. The table came from immunoSEQ multiplex PCR; TCRdb's copy has only in-frame clones and leaves some out. The table lists roughly 100,000 clones, under 90% of them singletons, with over 3% in the top ten. The sample was PBMCs. All receptors come from a man aged 45-60 years in good health and CMV-seronegative.

V gene TRBV7-3 combines with J gene TRBJ1-2; 7 bases agree with TRBD1. Trimming took 2 bases from V and 6 from J; bases not matched to a gene: 12. The CDR3 runs 16 residues. From germline, CDR1 is SGHTA and CDR2 FQGTGA. The CDR3 sequence is CASSLSGWGTDDGYTF. The CDR3 nucleotides are TGTGCCAGCAGCTTATCGGGTTGGGGGACAGATGATGGCTACACCTTC. The complete variable domain, with remaining parts taken from reference TRBV7-3 and TRBJ1-2, reads GAGVSQTPSNKVTEKGKYVELRCDPISGHTALYWYRQSLGQGPEFLIYFQGTGAADDSGLPNDRFFAVRPEGSVSTLKIQRTERGDSAVYLCASSLSGWGTDDGYTFGSGTRLTVV.

The rearrangement joins TRBV20-1 to TRBJ2-7, with 7 bases that match TRBD1. The CDR3 sequence is 11 residues long. Per germline, CDR1 DFQATT and CDR2 SNEGSKA (reference sequence). V lost 6 bases to trimming and J lost 7 bases; unmatched junction nucleotides: 6. CDR3 sequence: CSAGQTEEQYF. The CDR3 nucleotides read TGCAGTGCGGGACAGACGGAGGAGCAGTACTTC.

The chain is built from TRBV6-1 and TRBJ2-2, with TRBD1 identical over 8 bases. Per germline, CDR1 MNHNS and CDR2 SASEGT. The V segment lost 4 bases and the J segment 4 bases; nucleotides outside the gene matches: 14. The CDR3 is 18 amino acids. DNA for the CDR3: TGTGCCAGCAGTGCCCTGGACAGGGATTGGGACGTCACCGGGGAGCTGTTTTTT. It translates to CASSALDRDWDVTGELFF.

Remarks on this clone: At one end, the junction sequence differs from germline, possibly due to a read error. The chain joins TRBV5-1 to TRBJ2-7, with TRBD1 matching over 9 bases. Germline V CDR1 and CDR2: SGHRS, YFSETQ. CDR3 length: 15 residues. DNA of the CDR3: TGCGCCAGCAGCGCGGGACAGGGTGCCTCCCACGAGCAGTACTTC. Translated, it gives CASSAGQGASHEQYF. Combining the CDR3 with reference TRBV5-1 and TRBJ2-7 gives the whole variable domain KAGVTQTPRYLIKTRGQQVTLSCSPISGHRSVSWYQQTPGQGLQFLFEYFSETQRNKGNFPGRFSGRQFSNSRSEMNVSTLELGDSALYLCASSAGQGASHEQYFGPGTRLTVT.

This chain uses TRBV11-2 with TRBJ2-5; D unresolved. The CDR3 sequence is 13 residues long. Germline V lookup: CDR1 SGHAT, CDR2 FQNNGV. V gave up 4 bases and J gave up 1 base, with 7 bases separating them. CDR3 sequence: CASSSGFQETQYF. The CDR3 region has the DNA TGTGCCAGCAGCTCAGGATTCCAAGAGACCCAGTACTTC.